The 9 T cell receptor beta chains below all came from one sample that was sequenced in a study of cytomegalovirus exposure and HLA in healthy donors. PCR was performed using 60 Vbeta and 13 Jbeta primers. Profiled with immunoSEQ multiplex PCR; TCRdb holds only in-frame clones, not every one. The sample lists more than 80,000 clones, around 74% occurring once. The sample comprised PBMCs. The receptors originated from a female donor in good health and CMV-seropositive.

The CDR3 DNA is TGTGCCAGCAGCCCCCGGACAGGGGATGAAAAACTGTTTTTT. It translates to CASSPRTGDEKLFF. This chain connects TRBV7-6 to TRBJ1-4, with 9 bases matching TRBD1. The trim removed 5 bases at V and 6 bases at J, leaving 4 bases unmatched. CDR3 size: 14 residues. CDR1 and CDR2 (germline): SGHVS, FNYEAQ.

The gene calls are TRBV7-6 and TRBJ1-5; D perhaps matches TRBD1 (5 bases). CDR1 is SGHVS and CDR2 is FNYEAQ in the germline V gene. The CDR3 covers 14 residues. The V gene lost 5 bases and the J gene lost 0 bases, with 8 bases spanning the gap. Here the CDR3 reads CASSPDSSNQPQHF. The CDR3 nucleotides are TGTGCCAGCAGCCCTGACAGTAGCAATCAGCCCCAGCATTTT.

CDR3 loop: CSVNTNTEAFF. The CDR3 DNA reads TGCAGCGTGAACACGAACACTGAAGCTTTCTTT. The chain couples TRBV29-1 to TRBJ1-1; no clear D gene. The V end was cut by 6 bases, the J end by 1 base, with 6 bases between. The CDR3 is 11 amino acids. Germline lookup yields CDR1 SQVTM and CDR2 ANQGSEA.

The gene calls are TRBV6-6 and TRBJ2-3, with 11 bases identical to TRBD2. J was trimmed by 4 bases and V by 8 bases; bases with no gene match: 5. Germline-derived CDR1 and CDR2 are MNHNY and SVGAGI (reference sequence). There are 14 residues in the CDR3. This CDR3 is CASGDSGGADTQYF. The CDR3 bases are TGTGCCAGCGGTGATAGCGGGGGGGCAGATACGCAGTATTTT.

This clone has just a few counts. CDR3 bases: TGCGCCAGCAGCCTTGAGCGGGGGGCCCAAGAGACCCAGTACTTC. Protein product: CASSLERGAQETQYF. The rearrangement joins TRBV4-3 to TRBJ2-5; 9 positions agree with TRBD2. This CDR3 has 15 residues. V lost 4 bases, J lost 1 base, and 4 bases stayed unmatched. Germline lookup yields CDR1 LGHNA and CDR2 YSLEER.

The chain employs TRBV11-2 and TRBJ1-5, with a tentative D call TRBD1 (6 bases). The germline gives CDR1 SGHAT, CDR2 FQNNGV. The CDR3 length is 13 residues. The V end was cut by 1 base, the J end by 7 bases, with 8 bases between. The CDR3 protein is CASSLGDKQPQHF. The CDR3 DNA sequence: TGTGCCAGCAGCTTAGGGGACAAGCAGCCCCAGCATTTT.

The rearrangement joins TRBV7-9 to TRBJ2-7; D is perhaps TRBD1 (5 bases). Germline V lookup: CDR1 SEHNR, CDR2 FQNEAQ (reference sequence). CDR3 size: 13 residues. V gave up 5 bases and J gave up 2 bases, with 10 bases separating them. The CDR3 DNA sequence: TGTGCCAGCAGCCCGAAGGGGCCCTACGAGCAGTACTTC. Encoded protein: CASSPKGPYEQYF.

The chain's CDR3 is CAISAGTGGAGSTDTQYF. The CDR3 DNA is TGTGCCATCAGCGCCGGGACCGGGGGGGCCGGGAGCACAGATACGCAGTATTTT. The chain joins TRBV10-3 to TRBJ2-3; 8 bases map to TRBD2. Losses at the gene ends were 6 bases for V and 0 bases for J; bases not matched to a gene: 14. This CDR3 has 18 amino acids. CDR1 is ENHRY and CDR2 is SYGVKD in the germline V gene.

This chain joins TRBV4-2 and TRBJ2-3; TRBD1 matches 9 bases. Losses at the gene ends were 0 bases for V and 1 base for J; bases not matched to a gene: 5. The CDR3 is made up of 17 amino acids. The germline V gene encodes CDR1 LGHNA and CDR2 YNFKEQ. The DNA for the CDR3 is TGTGCCAGCAGCCAAGAGGGACAGGGTCTGGGCACAGATACGCAGTATTTT. Translated, it gives CASSQEGQGLGTDTQYF.